The clone carrying this T cell receptor beta chain has only a few counts. Its antigen is currently unknown. TCRdb's copy holds only in-frame clones and misses some; the assay was immunoSEQ multiplex PCR. The sample has 60,000 to 65,000 clones; approximately 91% are singletons. This sample was included in a study of graft-versus-host responses after intestinal transplantation. Study-level findings and limits: Marrow from the recipient contained GvH clones, some of which had appeared first in ileum or blood. Peak levels of circulating GvH clones tracked with early post-transplant HvG declines.

The CDR3 covers 14 residues. The V and J ends lost 5 bases and 3 bases, in that order; junction bases with no gene match: 5. The germline gives CDR1 SGDLS, CDR2 YYNGEE. This material consisted of unstimulated CD8+ T cells sorted from spleen or lymph node cells, taken before transplant. The chain joins TRBV9 to TRBJ2-1; TRBD2 agrees at 7 bases. This receptor was taken from a human donor who was the organ donor for an intestinal transplant. Here the CDR3 DNA reads TGTGCCAGCAGTGCTAGCGGAGGCTACAATGAGCAGTTCTTC. It specifies CASSASGGYNEQFF.